This T cell receptor (beta chain) appears in the sequencing data of a study of T cells after yellow fever vaccination (dated by TCRdb to between 2019 and 2020). Background for the entire study: Libraries from fractions with low cell numbers were prepared with the SMART-Seq v4 Ultra Low Input RNA kit. Two healthy male donors, one aged 18 to 30 and one aged 30 to 40 years, made up the cohort. To follow T-cell clones before and after both primary and booster YFV17D yellow fever vaccination, bulk TCR alpha and beta repertoires underwent longitudinal sequencing. Blood was collected at multiple timepoints before and after primary and secondary immunization, and bulk PBMC replicates and cell subsets were isolated. Overall study results and their limits: FACS-sorted repertoires could contain abundant contaminating clonotypes from the bulk population, so computational filtering was required. Because only two donors were included in the study, the extent to which the findings can be generalized is limited. After the booster, most clones that had expanded after primary vaccination were detected again (almost 97% of CD4 and around nine tenths of CD8), suggesting broad maintenance of memory. The secondary T-cell response was weaker than the primary response but faster, peaking on day 5 instead of day 15. A small fraction of clonotypes showed up in both the CD4 and CD8 compartments, probably as a result of convergent recombination.

This clonotype was recorded only once. Its target antigen remains unknown. Base qualities were left out, and no much larger clone turns up one base away. Weak support is all one read offers. The treatment or condition label here, explained by the study, means: live attenuated yellow fever vaccine strain. Two biological replicates of bulk PBMCs were collected at each blood-draw timepoint. A standard Ficoll-Paque protocol was used to isolate PBMCs from peripheral blood. RNA was extracted with TriZol from bulk PBMCs, CD4 and CD8 fractions, and dextramer-positive and dextramer-negative fractions. Relative to germline, V is 4 bases shorter and J is 6 bases shorter, with 12 bases between their ends. CDR1 DFQATT and CDR2 SNEGSKA are derived from the germline V gene (reference sequence). From the cysteine through the phenylalanine, the CDR3 covers 13 amino acids. The only DNA kept is the CDR3, 39 bases in frame from the first base.

TCR cDNA was synthesized by 5'RACE template switching, through which a universal primer site and unique molecular identifiers were introduced. cDNA synthesis was primed from both the TCR alpha and TCR beta constant segments. Two PCR steps were used to amplify libraries, with sample barcodes and sequencing adapters being added in the second step. Sequencing of the libraries was done on either Illumina HiSeq 2500 (2x100 bp) or NovaSeq (2x150 bp). The authors processed their data as follows. Reads were demultiplexed and collapsed into UMI consensus sequences with MIGEC, and V(D)J alignment was performed with MiXCR. Using edgeR on replicate PBMC samples, clonotypes were called vaccine-responding if FDR was below 0.01 and the log2 fold change was above 5 up to day 15. CD4 or CD8 identity was assigned to each bulk clonotype according to whether the clonotype was present at higher abundance in the sequenced CD4 repertoire or the sequenced CD8 repertoire. Using fastp trimming at Q25 and MiXCR clonotype assembly, TCRdb reanalyzed the public sequencing data and kept in-frame beta chains. Duplicate CDR3 protein sequences are folded into a single record with the most common DNA and genes. None of the V and J calls come from the authors' own analysis; TCRdb made them. The table for this sample lists about 580,000 distinct CDR3 sequences; less than 20% of them were counted only once. Roughly 17% of the sample is in the top ten clones.

The V gene is TRBV20-1 and the J gene is TRBJ2-2; confidence is insufficient to name the D gene. This specimen was PBMCs, taken around 5 days after the first yellow fever vaccination. The source is a man between 18 and 35 years old who received the YFV17D yellow fever vaccine. The CDR3 protein: CSATDGMAGELFF. The DNA sequence is as follows: TGCAGTGCTACCGATGGAATGGCCGGGGAGCTGTTTTTT.